This T cell receptor beta chain was recovered during a study of CD8 T cells in ankylosing spondylitis. Study-wide results and caveats: Reported data indicate significant enrichment of disease-linked clones within matched ankylosing spondylitis synovial fluid. Disease-linked clones displayed a CD8+ phenotype and appeared relatively rarely in peripheral blood. Characteristic, it appeared, of ankylosing spondylitis blood was a TCR beta motif of several highly homologous variants.

The authors made TCR beta libraries by quantitative 5'-RACE with molecular barcodes. TCRdb redid the calling of the 5' RACE reads with MiXCR, one entry per CDR3 protein. The sample carries roughly 150,000 distinct CDR3 sequences, 6% to 8.5% recorded once. This CDR3 is built from 15 residues. Trimming took off 4 bases at V and 2 bases at J, with 14 bases between the two ends. Per the germline V gene, CDR1 is SGHRS and CDR2 is YFSETQ. This clonotype was counted many times. Its antigen is not identified. The sequenced sample consisted of blood, either unsorted or a sorted T cell fraction (not recorded which). This chain joins TRBV5-1 and TRBJ2-3; D perhaps matches TRBD1 (6 bases). This clonotype was obtained from a female donor with ankylosing spondylitis or in good health (not recorded which). The CDR3 bases are TGCGCCAGCAGCGGAATGGACAGATCCACAGATACGCAGTATTTT. As protein: CASSGMDRSTDTQYF.